The clone carrying this T cell receptor beta chain appeared a single time. Its antigen remains unknown. Time point given: week 5, during vaccination. The investigators gave 300 ug of mutant IDH1 20-mer peptide in each vaccine dose, together with topical imiquimod. The source of the sample is a study of a mutant IDH1 vaccine in newly diagnosed glioma. Study details: The patients received vaccinations eight times, in weeks 1, 3, 5, 7, 11, 15, 19 and 23. Sex among treated patients split roughly 60% male, about 40% female; mean age was about 43 years.

Repertoires were generated with immunoSEQ multiplex PCR, while TCRdb's copy carries only in-frame clones and drops some. Of 60,000 or so clones listed, over 80% are singletons. Germline CDR1 and CDR2: LNHDA and SQIVND (reference sequence). V lost 5 bases and J lost 1; bases outside the gene matches: 7. The CDR3 is made up of 16 amino acids. This chain joins TRBV19 and TRBJ1-5, with 8 positions matching TRBD1. The TCR sequence derives from a woman between 40 and 55 years old with glioma. Sequencing used PBMCs, obtained from a glioma patient whose treatment included an IDH1 peptide vaccine. The CDR3: CASSPGQGLSNQPQHF. The DNA for the CDR3 is TGTGCCAGTAGTCCCGGACAGGGACTAAGCAATCAGCCCCAGCATTTT.